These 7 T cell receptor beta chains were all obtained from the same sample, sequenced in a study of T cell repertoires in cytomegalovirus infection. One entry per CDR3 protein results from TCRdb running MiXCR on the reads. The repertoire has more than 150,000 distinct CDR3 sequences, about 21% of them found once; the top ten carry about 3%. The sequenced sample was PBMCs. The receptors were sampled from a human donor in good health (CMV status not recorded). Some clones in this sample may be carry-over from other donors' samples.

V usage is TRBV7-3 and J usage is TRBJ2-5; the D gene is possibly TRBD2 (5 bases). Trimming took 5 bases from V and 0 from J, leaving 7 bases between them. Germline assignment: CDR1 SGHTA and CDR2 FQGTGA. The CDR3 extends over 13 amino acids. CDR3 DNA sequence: TGTGCCAGCAGCCCCGGGGACCAAGAGACCCAGTACTTC. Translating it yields CASSPGDQETQYF.

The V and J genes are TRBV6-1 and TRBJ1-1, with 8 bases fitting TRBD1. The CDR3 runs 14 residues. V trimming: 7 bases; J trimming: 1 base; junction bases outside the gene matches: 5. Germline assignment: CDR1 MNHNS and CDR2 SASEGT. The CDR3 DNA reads TGTGCCAGCAACCGACAGGGGACGAACACTGAAGCTTTCTTT. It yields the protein CASNRQGTNTEAFF.

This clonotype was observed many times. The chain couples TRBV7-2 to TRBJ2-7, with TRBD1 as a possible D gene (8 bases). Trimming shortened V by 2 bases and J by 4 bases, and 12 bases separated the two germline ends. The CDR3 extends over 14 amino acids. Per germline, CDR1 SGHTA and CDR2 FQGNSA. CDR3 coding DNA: TGTGCCAGCAGCTTAACAGGGGGAGGGTACGAGCAGTACTTC. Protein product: CASSLTGGGYEQYF.

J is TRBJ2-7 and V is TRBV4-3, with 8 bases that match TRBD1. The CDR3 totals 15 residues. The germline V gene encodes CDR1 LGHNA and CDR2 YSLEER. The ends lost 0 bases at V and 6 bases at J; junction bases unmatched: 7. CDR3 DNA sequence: TGCGCCAGCAGCCAAGAGCGACAGGGGCTAATCGAGCAGTACTTC. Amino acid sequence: CASSQERQGLIEQYF.

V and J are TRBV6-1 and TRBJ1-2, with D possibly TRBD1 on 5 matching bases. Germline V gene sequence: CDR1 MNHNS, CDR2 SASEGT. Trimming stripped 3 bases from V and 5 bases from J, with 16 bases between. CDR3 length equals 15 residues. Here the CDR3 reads CASSDSGQVSYGYTF. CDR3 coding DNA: TGTGCCAGCAGTGACTCGGGGCAGGTGTCTTATGGCTACACCTTC.

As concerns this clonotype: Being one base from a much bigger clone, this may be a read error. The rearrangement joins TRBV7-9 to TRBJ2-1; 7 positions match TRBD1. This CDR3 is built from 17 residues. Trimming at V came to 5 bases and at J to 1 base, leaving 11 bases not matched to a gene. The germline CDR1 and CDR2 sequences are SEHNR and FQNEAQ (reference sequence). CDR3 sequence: CASSTTTGERSYNEQFF. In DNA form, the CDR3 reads TGTGCCAGCAGCACCACTACAGGGGAAAGATCCTACAATGAGCAGTTCTTC.

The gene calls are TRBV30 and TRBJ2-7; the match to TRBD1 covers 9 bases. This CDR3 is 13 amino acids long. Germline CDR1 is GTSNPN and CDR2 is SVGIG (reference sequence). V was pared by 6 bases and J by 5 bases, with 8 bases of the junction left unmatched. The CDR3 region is CACEGQGYHEQYF. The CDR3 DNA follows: TGTGCCTGCGAAGGACAGGGGTATCACGAGCAGTACTTC.